Relative to its sample, the clone carrying this T cell receptor beta chain is medium-sized. The data belong to a study of blood T cell repertoires in COVID-19. Sequencing was performed with immunoSEQ multiplex PCR; in TCRdb, only in-frame clones are kept and a portion is missing. The sample records nearly 55,000 clones, over 70% being singletons. V was clipped by 3 bases and J by 3 bases; unmatched bases: 9. CDR3 length: 17 amino acids. In germline, CDR1 is SGHRS, CDR2 YFSETQ. Sequencing was done on a sample of peripheral blood. This chain uses TRBV5-1 with TRBJ2-1, with TRBD2 matching over 10 bases. The sequence derives from a human donor with active or convalescent COVID-19. The donor label of this sample is uncertain. CDR3 DNA sequence: TGCGCCAGCAGCTCCGATGTTACTAGCGGGAACTACAATGAGCAGTTCTTC. It is translated as CASSSDVTSGNYNEQFF.